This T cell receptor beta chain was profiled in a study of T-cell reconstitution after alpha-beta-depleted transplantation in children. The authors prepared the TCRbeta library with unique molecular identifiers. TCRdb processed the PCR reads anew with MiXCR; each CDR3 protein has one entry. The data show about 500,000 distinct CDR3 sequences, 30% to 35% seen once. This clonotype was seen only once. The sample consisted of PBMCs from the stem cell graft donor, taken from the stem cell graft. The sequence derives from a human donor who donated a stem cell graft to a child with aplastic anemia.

CDR3 nucleotides: TGTGCCAGCAGTTTACGTGGGGGGGGAACAGCGGGAGGGCCCGGGGAGACCCAGTACTTC. It encodes CASSLRGGGTAGGPGETQYF. The rearrangement uses TRBV27 and TRBJ2-5; 10 nucleotides line up with TRBD2. The V segment lost 2 bases and the J segment 5 bases; nucleotides outside the gene matches: 20. Per germline, CDR1 MNHEY and CDR2 SMNVEV (reference sequence). The CDR3 totals 20 residues.